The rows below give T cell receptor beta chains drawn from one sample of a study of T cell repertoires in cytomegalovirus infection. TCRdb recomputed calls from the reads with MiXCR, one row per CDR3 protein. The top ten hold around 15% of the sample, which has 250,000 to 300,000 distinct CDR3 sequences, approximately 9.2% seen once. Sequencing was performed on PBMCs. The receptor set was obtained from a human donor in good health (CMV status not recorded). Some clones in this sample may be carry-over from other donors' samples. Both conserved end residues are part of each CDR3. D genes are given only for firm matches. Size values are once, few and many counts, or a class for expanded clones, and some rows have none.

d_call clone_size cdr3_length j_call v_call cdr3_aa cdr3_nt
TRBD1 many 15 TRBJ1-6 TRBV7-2 CASSTGQGGNSPLHF TGTGCCAGCAGCACCGGACAGGGTGGGAATTCACCCCTCCACTTT
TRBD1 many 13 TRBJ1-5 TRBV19 CATRDRLNQPQHF TGTGCCACCCGGGACAGACTAAATCAGCCCCAGCATTTT
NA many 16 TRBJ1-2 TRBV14 CASSPHGQPLKYGYTF TGTGCCAGCAGCCCCCACGGACAGCCCCTCAAATATGGCTACACCTTC
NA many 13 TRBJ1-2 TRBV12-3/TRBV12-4 CASSPGLPGGYTF TGTGCCAGCAGTCCGGGTCTTCCGGGTGGCTACACCTTC
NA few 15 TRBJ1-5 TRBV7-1 CASGYGGGLDQPQHF TGTGCCAGCGGATATGGGGGCGGATTAGATCAGCCCCAGCATTTT
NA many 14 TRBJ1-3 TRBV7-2 CASSLNRGGNTIYF TGTGCCAGCAGCTTAAATCGGGGAGGAAACACCATATATTTT
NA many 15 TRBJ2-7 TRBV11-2 CASSFTPSPTYEQYF TGTGCCAGCAGCTTTACTCCCTCCCCCACCTACGAGCAGTACTTC
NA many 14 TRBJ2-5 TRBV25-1 CASSESDTQETQYF TGTGCCAGCAGTGAATCGGACACCCAAGAGACCCAGTACTTC
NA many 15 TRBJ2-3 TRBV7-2 CASSLVARRGDTQYF TGTGCCAGCAGCTTAGTGGCCAGGAGGGGGGATACGCAGTATTTT
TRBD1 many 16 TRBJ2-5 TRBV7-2 CASSRGTGPFPETQYF TGTGCCAGCAGCCGAGGGACAGGGCCCTTTCCAGAGACCCAGTACTTC
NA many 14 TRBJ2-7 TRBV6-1 CASSEWTGSYEQYF TGTGCCAGCAGTGAGTGGACTGGCTCCTACGAGCAGTACTTC
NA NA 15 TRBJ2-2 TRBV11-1 CASSFNDRNTGELFF TGTGCCAGCAGCTTTAACGACAGAAACACCGGGGAGCTGTTTTTT
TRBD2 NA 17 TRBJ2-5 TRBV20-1 CSARDPASGRAGETQYF TGCAGTGCTAGAGATCCGGCTAGCGGGAGGGCCGGGGAGACCCAGTACTTC
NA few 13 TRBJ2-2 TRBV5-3 CASLKRNTGELFF TGTGCCAGCTTAAAACGGAACACCGGGGAGCTGTTTTTT
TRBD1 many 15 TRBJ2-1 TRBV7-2 CASRLGTGGVYEQFF TGTGCCAGCAGGCTTGGGACAGGGGGTGTCTATGAGCAGTTCTTC
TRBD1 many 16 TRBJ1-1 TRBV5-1 CASSLPPGQPNTEAFF TGCGCCAGCAGCCTCCCCCCGGGACAGCCGAACACTGAAGCTTTCTTT
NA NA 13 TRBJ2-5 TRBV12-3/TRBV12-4 CASSLSGPGTQYF TGTGCCAGCAGTTTAAGCGGGCCGGGGACCCAGTACTTC
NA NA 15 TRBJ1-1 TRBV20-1 CSARDAQGGNTEAFF TGCAGTGCTAGAGATGCGCAGGGAGGGAACACTGAAGCTTTCTTT
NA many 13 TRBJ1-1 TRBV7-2 CASSLASGGEAFF TGTGCCAGCAGCTTAGCGAGCGGGGGGGAAGCTTTCTTT
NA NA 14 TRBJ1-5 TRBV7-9 CASSGDRSNQPQHF TGTGCCAGCAGCGGGGACCGGTCCAATCAGCCCCAGCATTTT
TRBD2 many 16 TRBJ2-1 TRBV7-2 CASSLAGTTPVGEQFF TGTGCCAGCAGCTTAGCGGGGACTACGCCCGTAGGTGAGCAGTTCTTC
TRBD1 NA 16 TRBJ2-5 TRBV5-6 CASSFGGTGGQETQYF TGTGCCAGCAGCTTTGGAGGGACAGGGGGCCAAGAGACCCAGTACTTC
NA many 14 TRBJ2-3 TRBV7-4 CASIFSHQADTQYF TGTGCCAGCATATTTTCGCATCAGGCAGATACGCAGTATTTT
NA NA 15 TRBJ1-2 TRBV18 CASSPGQLTNYGYTF TGTGCCAGCTCACCGGGACAACTCACTAACTATGGCTACACCTTC
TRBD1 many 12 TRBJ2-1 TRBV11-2 CASSPGQGAKFF TGTGCCAGCAGCCCCGGACAGGGGGCAAAATTCTTC
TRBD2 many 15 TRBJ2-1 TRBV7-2 CASSLVAGRYNEQFF TGTGCCAGCAGCTTAGTAGCGGGGCGGTACAATGAGCAGTTCTTC
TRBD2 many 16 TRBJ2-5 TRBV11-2 CASSLVPPGLEETQYF TGTGCCAGCAGCTTAGTGCCCCCGGGACTAGAAGAGACCCAGTACTTC
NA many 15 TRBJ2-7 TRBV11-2 CASLEMASSSYEQYF TGTGCCAGCTTAGAGATGGCATCTAGCTCCTACGAGCAGTACTTC
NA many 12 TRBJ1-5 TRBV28 CVSGASNQPQHF TGTGTTTCGGGGGCGAGCAATCAGCCCCAGCATTTT
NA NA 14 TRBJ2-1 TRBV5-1 CASSLFNRDGEQFF TGCGCCAGCAGCTTGTTTAACAGGGACGGCGAGCAGTTCTTC
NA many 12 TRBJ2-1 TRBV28 CASSPRTQEQFF TGTGCCAGCAGTCCCAGGACCCAAGAGCAGTTCTTC
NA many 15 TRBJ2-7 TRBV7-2 CASSKDRVLSYEQYF TGTGCCAGCAGCAAGGACCGGGTCCTATCCTACGAGCAGTACTTC
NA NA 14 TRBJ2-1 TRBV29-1 CSAIRASRDNEQFF TGCAGCGCCATACGGGCAAGTAGGGACAATGAGCAGTTCTTC
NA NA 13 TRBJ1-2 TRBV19 CASESGQGSGYTF TGTGCCAGTGAGAGCGGTCAGGGCAGTGGCTACACCTTC
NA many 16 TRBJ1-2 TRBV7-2 CASSPTGGVVNYGYTF TGTGCCAGCAGCCCCACCGGGGGGGTCGTTAACTATGGCTACACCTTC
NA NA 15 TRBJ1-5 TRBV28 CASRVGASGNQPQHF TGTGCCTCAAGGGTAGGGGCCTCGGGCAATCAGCCCCAGCATTTT